Shown below are 21 T cell receptor beta chains from a single sample sequenced in a study of beta chain features in type 1 diabetes. The isolated RNA, all of it, was reverse transcribed, so expressed TCRB transcripts were what got sequenced. Sequencing was performed with immunoSEQ multiplex PCR; in TCRdb, only in-frame clones are kept and a portion is missing. The profile covers around 430,000 clones, with 30% appearing a single time and about 0.065% taken by the ten largest. The specimen was naive CD4+ T cells from blood. The receptors come from a man between 18 and 35 years old in good health.

This clone was counted a few times. V usage is TRBV9 and J usage is TRBJ2-1; 8 positions agree with TRBD1. The CDR3 is made up of 16 amino acids. V was clipped by 0 bases and J by 3 bases; unmatched bases: 5. Germline V lookup: CDR1 SGDLS, CDR2 YYNGEE. The CDR3 loop reads CASSVAGQADYNEQFF. Here the CDR3 DNA reads TGTGCCAGCAGCGTAGCGGGACAGGCCGACTACAATGAGCAGTTCTTC.

This clone was recorded a few times. The chain links TRBV27 to TRBJ1-5, with D tentatively TRBD1 (6 bases). Per the germline V gene, CDR1 is MNHEY and CDR2 is SMNVEV (reference sequence). Trimming stripped 2 bases from V and 4 bases from J, with 6 bases between. The CDR3 runs to 13 residues. The CDR3 DNA reads as TGTGCCAGCAGTTTACAGGGGAATCAGCCCCAGCATTTT. The encoded protein is CASSLQGNQPQHF.

This rearrangement joins TRBV5-1 to TRBJ2-5, with 10 bases fitting TRBD1. The CDR3 contains 15 residues. Trimming took 4 bases from V and 5 from J; bases not matched to a gene: 8. CDR1 is SGHRS, CDR2 YFSETQ, per germline. The CDR3: CASSTGQGEDETQYF. The CDR3 DNA is TGCGCCAGCAGCACCGGACAGGGGGAGGATGAGACCCAGTACTTC.

V is TRBV29-1 and J is TRBJ2-4; D possibly corresponds to TRBD2 (5 bases). V lost 6 bases to trimming and J lost 2 bases, with 14 bases between them. The length of the CDR3 is 14 residues. Germline CDR1 is SQVTM and CDR2 is ANQGSEA. The chain's CDR3 is CSVLQSGTKNIQYF. CDR3 nucleotide sequence: TGCAGCGTCCTCCAAAGCGGAACCAAAAACATTCAGTACTTC.

This clone has just a few counts. The gene calls are TRBV18 and TRBJ2-1; D might be TRBD2 (6 bases). The germline V gene has CDR1 KGHSH and CDR2 LQKENI. This CDR3 is built from 15 residues. The V end lost 6 bases, the J end lost 0 bases, and 12 bases lay between the germline ends. CDR3 residues: CASSSGTGSYNEQFF. Written as DNA, the CDR3 is TGTGCCAGCTCCTCCGGGACTGGCTCCTACAATGAGCAGTTCTTC.

Concerning this clone: The same CDR3 can be traced to other DNA sequences in this sample. This chain uses TRBV30 with TRBJ2-5, with a possible D match to TRBD2 (5 bases). V was trimmed by 4 bases and J by 3 bases, leaving 6 bases between them. The CDR3 covers 11 residues. The V gene's germline CDR1 is GTSNPN and CDR2 SVGIG (reference sequence). Here the CDR3 DNA reads TGTGCCTGGACGGGAAAAGAGACCCAGTACTTC. This sequence encodes CAWTGKETQYF. Full variable domain (remainder filled in from reference TRBV30 and TRBJ2-5): SQTIHQWPATLVQPVGSPLSLECTVEGTSNPNLYWYRQAAGRGLQLLFYSVGIGQISSEVPQNLSASRPQDRQFILSSKKLLLSDSGFYLCAWTGKETQYFGPGTRLLVL.

There are a few counts of this clone. The CDR3 bases are TGTGCCTGGAGAAGCAGGGAGGCGAACACTGAAGCTTTCTTT. Its protein product is CAWRSREANTEAFF. The chain combines TRBV30 with TRBJ1-1; D may be TRBD1 (5 bases). V was shortened by 3 bases and J by 1 base, with 12 bases between the two germline ends. The germline V gene encodes CDR1 GTSNPN and CDR2 SVGIG (reference sequence). The CDR3 has 14 amino acids.

This clone has a handful of counts. V is TRBV12-5 and J is TRBJ1-1; D gene unclear. CDR3 size: 14 residues. Germline CDR1 is LGHNT and CDR2 is FRNRAP. With 6 bases removed from V and 5 bases from J, the gap between germline ends came to 16 bases. CDR3 amino acids: CASGQMTSETEAFF. The CDR3 nucleotides read TGTGCTAGTGGCCAGATGACAAGCGAAACTGAAGCTTTCTTT.

The chain carries TRBV10-3 and TRBJ2-2, with D possibly being TRBD1 (6 bases). The CDR3 is made up of 11 amino acids. V was clipped by 7 bases and J by 6 bases, with 6 bases between them. CDR1 and CDR2 from the germline V gene are ENHRY and SYGVKD. CDR3 residues: CAIKGAGELFF. The CDR3 region has the DNA TGTGCCATCAAGGGGGCCGGGGAGCTGTTTTTT.

This sequence joins TRBV14 and TRBJ1-1; D remains unclear. The CDR3 runs 13 residues. Germline CDR1 reads SGHDN; CDR2 reads FVKESK. The ends were cut back, 3 bases at V and 3 bases at J, with 8 bases in the middle. For the CDR3, the DNA is TGTGCCAGCAGCCAGACCCCGTACACTGAAGCTTTCTTT. Its translation: CASSQTPYTEAFF.

V gene TRBV29-1 combines with J gene TRBJ2-1, with 12 nucleotides matching TRBD2. The CDR3 is made up of 15 amino acids. Unmatched junction bases numbered 9, after V lost 4 bases and J lost 8 bases. Germline CDR1 and CDR2: SQVTM and ANQGSEA. The CDR3 loop is CSVALAGGQFDEQFF. CDR3 nucleotide sequence: TGCAGCGTTGCACTAGCGGGAGGCCAATTCGATGAGCAGTTCTTC.

V and J are TRBV9 and TRBJ2-6; D unclear. V shed 4 bases and J shed 1 base, with 6 bases lying between them. CDR1 is SGDLS and CDR2 is YYNGEE in the germline V gene. The CDR3 sequence is 14 residues long. The CDR3 nucleotides read TGTGCCAGCAGCCCAACGTCTGGGGCCAACGTCCTGACTTTC. Protein: CASSPTSGANVLTF.

V is TRBV4-3 and J is TRBJ2-1; D call uncertain. Trimming cost V 1 base and J 13 bases, with 17 bases left between them. The CDR3 sequence is 14 residues long. Germline CDR1 and CDR2: LGHNA and YSLEER. Here the CDR3 reads CASSQGERVPPQFF. CDR3 coding DNA: TGCGCCAGCAGCCAAGGAGAAAGGGTGCCGCCCCAGTTCTTC.

The V gene is TRBV30, the J gene TRBJ2-1; D may correspond to TRBD1 or TRBD2 (5 bases each). This CDR3 has 15 amino acids. Germline V gene data show CDR1 as GTSNPN and CDR2 as SVGIG (reference sequence). Trimming took 2 bases from V and 1 from J, leaving 12 bases between them. Here the CDR3 DNA reads TGTGCCTGGAGTAGGGGAAGGGAGTCCTACAATGAGCAGTTCTTC. Protein sequence: CAWSRGRESYNEQFF.

The sample holds a few counts of this clone. The CDR3 nucleotides read TGTGCCAGCAGCCAAGACCGAGGAGTGGTCACTGAAGCTTTCTTT. It encodes CASSQDRGVVTEAFF. This chain uses TRBV4-2 with TRBJ1-1; D remains unclear. The germline V gene encodes CDR1 LGHNA and CDR2 YNFKEQ. The CDR3 spans 15 residues. Trimming shortened V by 0 bases and J by 4 bases, and 12 bases separated the two germline ends.

The CDR3 here is CAISEERGASLDGYTF. CDR3 bases: TGTGCCATCAGTGAGGAGAGGGGGGCATCGTTGGATGGCTACACCTTC. V and J are TRBV10-3 and TRBJ1-2, with D perhaps TRBD1 (6 bases). Per germline, CDR1 ENHRY and CDR2 SYGVKD. Trimming took 2 bases from V and 6 from J, leaving 19 bases between them. The CDR3 has 16 residues.

The chain carries TRBV7-9 and TRBJ2-1; D remains unclear. The V and J ends lost 3 bases and 3 bases respectively, with 12 bases between them. The CDR3 totals 15 residues. The V gene's germline CDR1 is SEHNR and CDR2 FQNEAQ (reference sequence). DNA of the CDR3: TGTGCCAGCAGCTTCCTGGAGAGCGTCTACAATGAGCAGTTCTTC. Translated, it gives CASSFLESVYNEQFF.

This clone has only a few counts. The chain has TRBV9 and TRBJ2-5; 10 positions match TRBD2. The CDR3 length is 18 residues. Germline CDR1 and CDR2: SGDLS and YYNGEE. Losses at the gene ends were 0 bases for V and 5 bases for J; bases not matched to a gene: 13. CDR3 sequence: CASSVAVSAGGPGETQYF. In DNA form, the CDR3 reads TGTGCCAGCAGCGTAGCCGTCTCAGCGGGAGGGCCGGGTGAGACCCAGTACTTC.

This chain uses TRBV5-4 with TRBJ2-3; the match to TRBD1 covers 12 bases. The trim removed 0 bases at V and 6 bases at J, leaving 5 bases unmatched. CDR3 length: 16 amino acids. CDR1 is SGHNT and CDR2 is YYREEE in the germline V gene (reference sequence). The CDR3 loop reads CASSLAGTGGVDTQYF. The DNA of the CDR3 is TGTGCCAGCAGCTTGGCCGGGACAGGGGGCGTCGATACGCAGTATTTT. Supplemented by reference TRBV5-4 and TRBJ2-3, the full variable domain reads ETGVTQSPTHLIKTRGQQVTLRCSSQSGHNTVSWYQQALGQGPQFIFQYYREEENGRGNFPPRFSGLQFPNYSSELNVNALELDDSALYLCASSLAGTGGVDTQYFGPGTRLTVL.

The V call is TRBV6-5, the J call TRBJ2-6; D unclear. CDR1 is MNHEY, CDR2 SVGAGI, per germline. Trimming cost V 5 bases and J 1 base, with 6 bases left between them. The CDR3 runs 14 residues. Here the CDR3 reads CASSRSSGANVLTF. The CDR3 DNA reads as TGTGCCAGCAGTCGAAGTTCTGGGGCCAACGTCCTGACTTTC.

This clone was counted between two and nine times. The J gene is TRBJ1-5, the V gene TRBV30, with D maybe TRBD1 (6 bases). Germline V lookup: CDR1 GTSNPN, CDR2 SVGIG (reference sequence). The V end was cut by 1 base, the J end by 7 bases, with 11 bases between. This CDR3 has 13 amino acids. Written as DNA, the CDR3 is TGTGCCTGGAGTGACAGGGCGGGACAGCCCCAGCATTTT. Translated, it gives CAWSDRAGQPQHF.